Listed below are T cell receptor beta chains from one sample, sequenced in a study of CD8 T cells in Susac syndrome. TCRdb recomputed calls from the immunoSEQ multiplex PCR reads with MiXCR, one row per CDR3 protein. The sample includes some 110,000 distinct CDR3 sequences, just under 95% of them seen just once. What was sequenced was CD8+ T cells from PBMCs. These receptors were collected from a human donor with Susac syndrome. Each CDR3 is given with its conserved first and last residue. Fields, in order: J gene, clone size, D gene, V gene, CDR3 DNA, CDR3 protein. The D gene is left open where the match is weak. Some rows mark clone size as missing; the rest say once, few, many or name a class of expanded clone.

J: TRBJ2-5
size: NA
D: TRBD2
V: TRBV7-9
DNA: TGTGCCAGCAGCTTGTTAGCGGGAGAGACCCAGTACTTC
CDR3: CASSLLAGETQYF

J: TRBJ2-5
size: NA
D: NA
V: TRBV5-6
DNA: TGTGCCAGCAGCTTCTTCCAGGGAACGTACCAAGAGACCCAGTACTTC
CDR3: CASSFFQGTYQETQYF

J: TRBJ2-7
size: NA
D: NA
V: TRBV2
DNA: TGTGCCAGCAGTGGAAATAAGAAGGGGGGACGGGAGCAGTACTTC
CDR3: CASSGNKKGGREQYF

J: TRBJ2-1
size: NA
D: TRBD2
V: TRBV30
DNA: TGTGCCTGGAGTGTAGCCCCTAGCGGGGATAGGAATGAGCAGTTCTTC
CDR3: CAWSVAPSGDRNEQFF

J: TRBJ2-5
size: NA
D: NA
V: TRBV12-3/TRBV12-4
DNA: TGTGCCAGCAGAAAACAGGGACAAGAGACCCAGTACTTC
CDR3: CASRKQGQETQYF

J: TRBJ2-1
size: NA
D: TRBD1
V: TRBV2
DNA: TGTGCCAGCAGCCCTGGGACAGGGTCCTACAATGAGCAGTTCTTC
CDR3: CASSPGTGSYNEQFF

J: TRBJ2-7
size: NA
D: TRBD1
V: TRBV19
DNA: TGTGCCAGTATGGGGACAGGGTCCTACGAGCAGTACTTC
CDR3: CASMGTGSYEQYF

J: TRBJ1-3
size: NA
D: NA
V: TRBV30
DNA: TGTGCCTTGGAGGTGGATGGAAACACCATATATTTT
CDR3: CALEVDGNTIYF

J: TRBJ2-7
size: NA
D: NA
V: TRBV29-1
DNA: TGCAGCGTTCTCCAACCCGGGCTAGCCTACGAGCAGTACTTC
CDR3: CSVLQPGLAYEQYF

J: TRBJ1-2
size: NA
D: NA
V: TRBV20-1
DNA: TGCAGTGCTTTTTATTCAGCTGCTGGCTACACCTTC
CDR3: CSAFYSAAGYTF

J: TRBJ2-1
size: few
D: TRBD2
V: TRBV7-2
DNA: TGTGCCAGCAGCTCCGAACGGGACTATTACAATGAGCAGTTCTTC
CDR3: CASSSERDYYNEQFF

J: TRBJ1-2
size: NA
D: TRBD1
V: TRBV14
DNA: TGTGCCAGCAGCCACCGAATCCCGGGACAGGACAGCAACTATGGCTACACCTTC
CDR3: CASSHRIPGQDSNYGYTF

J: TRBJ2-1
size: NA
D: NA
V: TRBV11-2
DNA: TGTGCCAGCAGCTTATTTCGTCCGAAGGATGAGTTCTTC
CDR3: CASSLFRPKDEFF

J: TRBJ2-1
size: NA
D: TRBD1
V: TRBV6-1
DNA: TGTGCCAGCAGTGGGAGCCGGGACAGGGTTTCCAATGAGCAGTTCTTC
CDR3: CASSGSRDRVSNEQFF

J: TRBJ2-7
size: NA
D: NA
V: TRBV4-3
DNA: TGCGCCAGCAGCGAAAGCCAGGGGTACGAGCAGTACTTC
CDR3: CASSESQGYEQYF

J: TRBJ1-6
size: NA
D: TRBD1
V: TRBV4-1
DNA: TGCGCCAGCAGCCAAGATTGGACAGGGGGAAATTCACCCCTCCACTTT
CDR3: CASSQDWTGGNSPLHF

J: TRBJ1-2
size: NA
D: NA
V: TRBV6-5
DNA: TGTGCCAGCAGTTACTCGGGCAAGCACTATGGCTACACCTTC
CDR3: CASSYSGKHYGYTF

J: TRBJ2-3
size: NA
D: NA
V: TRBV10-3
DNA: TGTGCCATCAGTGATTCCGCTCCCCTCACAGATACGCAGTATTTT
CDR3: CAISDSAPLTDTQYF

J: TRBJ2-5
size: NA
D: TRBD2
V: TRBV3-1
DNA: TGTGCCAGCAGCCCACTAGCGGGGGTTCAAGAGACCCAGTACTTC
CDR3: CASSPLAGVQETQYF

J: TRBJ1-2
size: NA
D: TRBD1
V: TRBV29-1
DNA: TGCAGCGTGGGACAGGGGAGTTGGGATGGCTACACCTTC
CDR3: CSVGQGSWDGYTF

J: TRBJ1-2
size: NA
D: NA
V: TRBV29-1
DNA: TGCAGCGTTGAAAGGGAGGGCTATGGCTACACCTTC
CDR3: CSVEREGYGYTF

J: TRBJ1-4
size: NA
D: TRBD1
V: TRBV7-9
DNA: TGTGCCAGCAGCTTGCCGGGACAGAGAAATGAAAAACTGTTTTTT
CDR3: CASSLPGQRNEKLFF

J: TRBJ2-5
size: NA
D: NA
V: TRBV20-1
DNA: TGCAGTGCTCTACATCCTAGAGAAGAGACCCAGTACTTC
CDR3: CSALHPREETQYF

J: TRBJ2-7
size: NA
D: NA
V: TRBV5-6
DNA: TGTGCCAGCAGCTTGGAGGGTCTCGAGCAGTACTTC
CDR3: CASSLEGLEQYF

J: TRBJ1-2
size: NA
D: TRBD1
V: TRBV6-5
DNA: TGTGCCAGCAGTTCACAGGGGGCGGATGGCTACACCTTC
CDR3: CASSSQGADGYTF

J: TRBJ2-1
size: NA
D: NA
V: TRBV3-1
DNA: TGTGCCAGCAGCCATGAGGGGGTCCACAATGAGCAGTTCTTC
CDR3: CASSHEGVHNEQFF

J: TRBJ2-5
size: NA
D: NA
V: TRBV14
DNA: TGTGCCAGCAGCCAAGATCTTACTGGGACCCAGTACTTC
CDR3: CASSQDLTGTQYF

J: TRBJ2-1
size: NA
D: TRBD2
V: TRBV20-1
DNA: TGCAGTGCTGACCGATTGGGACTAGCGGGGGGTGATGAGCAGTTCTTC
CDR3: CSADRLGLAGGDEQFF

J: TRBJ2-7
size: NA
D: TRBD2
V: TRBV13
DNA: TGTGCCAGCAGCCCTCCGGGCGGGGGAACCGAGCAGTACTTC
CDR3: CASSPPGGGTEQYF

J: TRBJ2-7
size: NA
D: NA
V: TRBV12-5
DNA: TGTGCTAGTGGTTTAAGACGGGACGAGCAGTACTTC
CDR3: CASGLRRDEQYF

J: TRBJ2-5
size: NA
D: NA
V: TRBV15
DNA: TGTGCCACCAGCATGTGGGACAACCAAGAGACCCAGTACTTC
CDR3: CATSMWDNQETQYF

J: TRBJ1-4
size: NA
D: TRBD1
V: TRBV12-5
DNA: TGTGCTAGTGGTTTGGTCTACAGGGGGCACGAAAAACTGTTTTTT
CDR3: CASGLVYRGHEKLFF

J: TRBJ2-1
size: NA
D: NA
V: TRBV9
DNA: TGTGCCAGCAGCGTAGGTGGGCCCGGCAATGAGCAGTTCTTC
CDR3: CASSVGGPGNEQFF

J: TRBJ2-7
size: NA
D: NA
V: TRBV7-2
DNA: TGTGCCAGCACGGAGCAGTACTTC
CDR3: CASTEQYF

J: TRBJ2-7
size: NA
D: TRBD1
V: TRBV28
DNA: TGTGCCAGCAGTGTAATCCGGGACAGGGATCCCTACGAGCAGTACTTC
CDR3: CASSVIRDRDPYEQYF

J: TRBJ2-7
size: NA
D: TRBD2
V: TRBV30
DNA: TGTGCCTGCTGGACTAGCGGGCGTTCCTACGAGCAGTACTTC
CDR3: CACWTSGRSYEQYF

J: TRBJ2-3
size: NA
D: NA
V: TRBV9
DNA: TGTGCCAGCAGCGTTGGCAAGACAGACTCTAGCACAGATACGCAGTATTTT
CDR3: CASSVGKTDSSTDTQYF

J: TRBJ2-1
size: NA
D: TRBD2
V: TRBV3-1
DNA: TGTGCCAGCAGCCAAGAGGCGGGGGATGAGCAGTTCTTC
CDR3: CASSQEAGDEQFF

J: TRBJ1-1
size: NA
D: TRBD1
V: TRBV5-1
DNA: TGCGCCAGCAGTCGAAGCGGGACAGAGAACACTGAAGCTTTCTTT
CDR3: CASSRSGTENTEAFF

J: TRBJ2-7
size: NA
D: NA
V: TRBV6-5
DNA: TGTGCCAGCAGTTACTCGGCCCCGGGGGAGCAGTACTTC
CDR3: CASSYSAPGEQYF

J: TRBJ1-2
size: NA
D: NA
V: TRBV20-1
DNA: TGCAGTGCTAGAGACCGGGGGGACACCCGGGACGGCTACACCTTC
CDR3: CSARDRGDTRDGYTF

J: TRBJ2-3
size: once
D: TRBD1
V: TRBV12-3/TRBV12-4
DNA: TGTGCCAGCAGTACAGGGGATAATACGCAGTATTTT
CDR3: CASSTGDNTQYF

J: TRBJ2-3
size: NA
D: NA
V: TRBV12-3/TRBV12-4
DNA: TGTGCCAGCAGTTTTATATCTGGCACAGATACGCAGTATTTT
CDR3: CASSFISGTDTQYF

J: TRBJ2-6
size: NA
D: TRBD1
V: TRBV9
DNA: TGTGCCAGCAGCGCCCGGGACAGGGCAGGTGGGGCCAACGTCCTGACTTTC
CDR3: CASSARDRAGGANVLTF

J: TRBJ2-7
size: NA
D: NA
V: TRBV25-1
DNA: TGTGCCAGCAGTGTACACTCCTACGAGCAGTACTTC
CDR3: CASSVHSYEQYF

J: TRBJ2-7
size: NA
D: TRBD2
V: TRBV4-3
DNA: TGCGCCAGCAGCCAAGATCCCGCGACTAGCGGGGGGCCGCGGGAGCAGTACTTC
CDR3: CASSQDPATSGGPREQYF

J: TRBJ2-7
size: NA
D: NA
V: TRBV12-3/TRBV12-4
DNA: TGTGCCAGCAGTTCGCAGGAGTCCTACGAGCAGTACTTC
CDR3: CASSSQESYEQYF

J: TRBJ2-7
size: NA
D: TRBD1
V: TRBV25-1
DNA: TGTGCCAGCAGTGAAGTCGGGACAGGGGTCTCTGAGCAGTACTTC
CDR3: CASSEVGTGVSEQYF

J: TRBJ2-2
size: few
D: NA
V: TRBV7-9
DNA: TGTGCCAGCAGCCTGACCGGGGAGCTGTTTTTT
CDR3: CASSLTGELFF

J: TRBJ2-1
size: few
D: NA
V: TRBV29-1
DNA: TGCAGCGTTGAAACCAGGGACAATGAGCAGTTCTTC
CDR3: CSVETRDNEQFF

J: TRBJ2-7
size: NA
D: NA
V: TRBV20-1
DNA: TGCAGTGCTAGAAACCGACAGGCCGTAGGTATCTCCTACGAGCAGTACTTC
CDR3: CSARNRQAVGISYEQYF

J: TRBJ2-5
size: NA
D: TRBD2
V: TRBV9
DNA: TGTGCCAGCAGCACTACTGGGGGACTAGCGGAAGAGACCCAGTACTTC
CDR3: CASSTTGGLAEETQYF